The clone carrying this TCR beta chain was picked up many times. Researchers defined stable Graves' hyperthyroidism as no ophthalmopathy progression within 18 months. The hyperthyroidism was newly diagnosed and had lasted under 2 months; the patients were aged 18 to 65. Diagnosis relied on clinical symptoms, serum thyroxine and TRAb, thyroid ultrasound and orbital computed tomography. This sample was taken from a study of T cells in Graves' hyperthyroidism and ophthalmopathy. The TCR beta CDR3 regions underwent amplification using RNA transcripts as the source. Carried out on the TCR CDR3, a first-round RT-PCR used the HTBI primer set. TCRdb passed the multiplex PCR reads through MiXCR, listing each CDR3 protein once. The sample includes over 150,000 distinct CDR3 sequences, over 15% of them seen just once. CDR1 and CDR2 (germline): KGHDR, SFDVKD. Trimming removed 5 bases from V and 3 bases from J, with 13 bases in between. The CDR3 is made up of 15 amino acids.

This sequence joins TRBV24-1 and TRBJ1-5; unclear D gene. The sequenced sample consisted of blood. This clonotype was sampled from a woman aged 45-60 years with Graves' hyperthyroidism. CDR3 region: CATSGVGSPNQPQHF. CDR3 sequence (DNA): TGTGCCACCAGTGGGGTGGGGTCACCCAATCAGCCCCAGCATTTT.